Following are 18 T cell receptor beta chains from one sample sequenced in a study of Siglec-9 on CD8 T cells in melanoma. TCRdb keeps only in-frame clones here, not all; method: immunoSEQ multiplex PCR. The sample consists of 25,000 to 35,000 clones, 80% of them appearing once. The specimen was Siglec-9- CD8+ T cells sorted from blood. The receptors were gathered from a human donor in good health.

The chain links TRBV9 to TRBJ1-2; D not resolved. The CDR3 is made up of 13 amino acids. In germline, CDR1 is SGDLS, CDR2 YYNGEE. V lost 0 bases, J lost 5 bases, and 8 bases lay in between. The CDR3 region is CASSVASGYGYTF. In DNA form, the CDR3 reads TGTGCCAGCAGCGTAGCTAGTGGGTATGGCTACACCTTC.

V gene TRBV28 combines with J gene TRBJ2-7; 10 bases line up with TRBD2. V lost 3 bases, J lost 2 bases, and 4 bases stayed unmatched. Germline CDR1 and CDR2: MDHEN and SYDVKM. This CDR3 is built from 15 residues. DNA for the CDR3: TGTGCCAGCAGTTTTTTACTAGCGGGGACCTACGAGCAGTACTTC. This codes for CASSFLLAGTYEQYF.

This clone was observed a few times. This sequence joins TRBV4-1 and TRBJ1-2, with 7 bases lining up with TRBD1. Germline lookup yields CDR1 MGHRA and CDR2 YSYEKL. V was clipped by 0 bases and J by 3 bases; unmatched bases: 4. The CDR3 runs to 15 residues. CDR3 loop: CASSQDPGTDYGYTF. In DNA form, the CDR3 reads TGCGCCAGCAGCCAAGATCCCGGGACAGACTATGGCTACACCTTC.

The chain has TRBV4-1 and TRBJ1-2; 10 nucleotides align to TRBD1. V was clipped by 3 bases and J by 8 bases; unmatched bases: 18. The V gene's germline CDR1 is MGHRA and CDR2 YSYEKL. The CDR3 runs to 18 residues. Written as DNA, the CDR3 is TGCGCCAGCAGCCACCCAGACCGGGACAGGGGTTGGGAATTGGGCTACACCTTC. Translating it yields CASSHPDRDRGWELGYTF.

The V gene is TRBV19, the J gene TRBJ1-1; a weak D match, TRBD1 (5 bases). Deletions cut 5 bases from V and 1 base from J, with 11 bases between. This CDR3 is built from 14 residues. Germline V gene data show CDR1 as LNHDA and CDR2 as SQIVND (reference sequence). The CDR3 region has the DNA TGTGCCAGTAGTCCTTGGGGGGGGAACACTGAAGCTTTCTTT. It translates to CASSPWGGNTEAFF.

This chain joins TRBV6-1 and TRBJ1-2; no reliable D call. The CDR3 runs 16 residues. CDR1 and CDR2 (germline): MNHNS, SASEGT. V dropped 2 bases and J dropped 7 bases, with 20 bases sitting between them. The DNA of the CDR3 is TGTGCCAGCAGTGAATACCGGCATAGGGAAGCAGTTGGCTACACCTTC. Translating it yields CASSEYRHREAVGYTF.

Only a few counts were recorded for this clone. V usage is TRBV7-9 and J usage is TRBJ1-5; D unresolved. The CDR3 sequence is 12 residues long. The V end lost 5 bases, the J end lost 2 bases, and 4 bases lay between the germline ends. CDR1 is SEHNR and CDR2 is FQNEAQ in the germline V gene (reference sequence). This CDR3 reads CASSGGNQPQHF. For the CDR3, the DNA is TGTGCCAGCAGCGGGGGCAATCAGCCCCAGCATTTT.

The chain recombines TRBV6-4 with TRBJ1-5, with D maybe TRBD1 (6 bases). The CDR3 runs to 15 residues. The V gene lost 8 bases and the J gene lost 2 bases, with 16 bases spanning the gap. Germline CDR1 MRHNA, CDR2 SNTAGT. The chain's CDR3 is CASGEGGIGNQPQHF. The CDR3 DNA reads TGTGCCAGCGGGGAGGGGGGTATAGGCAATCAGCCCCAGCATTTT.

The chain employs TRBV7-9 and TRBJ2-5; 7 bases agree with TRBD1. The V gene's germline CDR1 is SEHNR and CDR2 FQNEAQ (reference sequence). Trimming cost V 6 bases and J 2 bases; bases outside gene matches: 18. The CDR3 contains 18 residues. The CDR3 nucleotides read TGTGCCAGCAGTGGACAGGACAGCCCTCGTCTAAGACAAGAGACCCAGTACTTC. Translated: CASSGQDSPRLRQETQYF.

This clone is deemed medium-sized. This chain links TRBV5-4 with TRBJ1-3; the D gene is possibly TRBD1 (5 bases). Between the trimmed V and J ends, which lost 0 bases and 8 bases, there was a span of 12 bases. CDR1 and CDR2 (germline): SGHNT, YYREEE (reference sequence). The CDR3 runs 14 residues. CDR3 protein: CASSLEFGGDTIYF. Written as DNA, the CDR3 is TGTGCCAGCAGCTTGGAATTTGGGGGTGACACCATATATTTT.

On this clone itself: An end of the junction differs from the germline gene, which may be a read error. The same CDR3 arises from other DNA sequences in this sample as well. The chain employs TRBV30 and TRBJ1-2; 8 bases agree with TRBD1. This CDR3 comprises 14 residues. CDR1 is GTSNPN, CDR2 SVGIG, per germline (reference sequence). This CDR3 reads CAWRTTGVNYGYTF. Here the CDR3 DNA reads TGTGCCTGGAGGACGACAGGGGTAAACTACGGCTACACCTTC.

The chain joins TRBV7-8 to TRBJ2-2; TRBD2 is a possible D gene (6 bases). Trimming cost V 4 bases and J 13 bases, with 28 bases left between them. The germline CDR1 and CDR2 sequences are SGHVS and FQNEAQ. CDR3 length equals 17 residues. CDR3 bases: TGTGCCAGCAGCTCCCGCCGGACTGGATTCCTGCCGGAGGGGCTGTTTTTT. This gives the protein CASSSRRTGFLPEGLFF. Together with reference TRBV7-8 and TRBJ2-2, the CDR3 gives the full variable domain: GAGVSQSPRYKVAKRGQDVALRCDPISGHVSLFWYQQALGQGPEFLTYFQNEAQLDKSGLPSDRFFAERPEGSVSTLKIQRTQQEDSAVYLCASSSRRTGFLPEGLFFGEGSRLTVL.

The CDR3 region is CAISPQMEQETQYF. The CDR3 DNA follows: TGTGCCATCAGCCCCCAGATGGAACAAGAGACCCAGTACTTC. The rearrangement uses TRBV10-3 and TRBJ2-5; D is unresolved. Germline V gene lookup returns CDR1 ENHRY and CDR2 SYGVKD. The V end was cut by 6 bases, the J end by 2 bases, with 13 bases between. CDR3 size: 14 residues.

The V gene is TRBV7-2, the J gene TRBJ2-3; D unclear. Germline V gene sequence: CDR1 SGHTA, CDR2 FQGNSA. The CDR3 consists of 13 residues. The V end was cut by 5 bases, the J end by 2 bases, with 8 bases between. The CDR3, as DNA: TGTGCCAGCAGCCCAGAGTCCACAGATACGCAGTATTTT. It encodes CASSPESTDTQYF. Complete variable domain (other parts from reference TRBV7-2 and TRBJ2-3): GAGVSQSPSNKVTEKGKDVELRCDPISGHTALYWYRQSLGQGLEFLIYFQGNSAPDKSGLPSDRFSAERTGGSVSTLTIQRTQQEDSAVYLCASSPESTDTQYFGPGTRLTVL.

The V gene is TRBV13, the J gene TRBJ2-7, with 8 bases identical to TRBD1. With 3 bases clipped from V and 7 bases from J, the junction kept 5 bases outside the gene matches. The CDR3 has 13 amino acids. CDR1 and CDR2 from the germline V gene are PRHDT and FYEKMQ (reference sequence). Written as DNA, the CDR3 is TGTGCCAGCAGCTTTGGACAGGGTGGGGAGCAGTACTTC. It specifies CASSFGQGGEQYF. Supplemented by reference TRBV13 and TRBJ2-7, the full variable domain reads AAGVIQSPRHLIKEKRETATLKCYPIPRHDTVYWYQQGPGQDPQFLISFYEKMQSDKGSIPDRFSAQQFSDYHSELNMSSLELGDSALYFCASSFGQGGEQYFGPGTRLTVT.

The rearrangement links TRBV7-9 to TRBJ2-1; 7 positions match TRBD1. CDR3 length: 18 residues. Germline V gene data show CDR1 as SEHNR and CDR2 as FQNEAQ (reference sequence). Trimming cost V 5 bases and J 0 bases; bases outside gene matches: 13. CDR3 bases: TGTGCCAGCAGCGGGACAGAAATCACCCTGCTCTCCTACAATGAGCAGTTCTTC. This gives the protein CASSGTEITLLSYNEQFF.

The gene calls are TRBV10-1 and TRBJ1-1, with D unclear. The CDR3 has 13 residues. The germline CDR1 and CDR2 sequences are WNHNN and SYGVQD (reference sequence). V was shortened by 0 bases and J by 4 bases, with 6 bases between the two germline ends. The CDR3 spells CASSESRVTEAFF. CDR3 sequence (DNA): TGCGCCAGCAGTGAGTCCCGGGTCACTGAAGCTTTCTTT.

This clone was detected a few times. This chain links TRBV5-1 with TRBJ1-1; D is unresolved. V lost 2 bases and J 5 bases, leaving 10 bases between the germline ends. This CDR3 has 13 residues. CDR1 SGHRS and CDR2 YFSETQ come from the germline V gene. Written as DNA, the CDR3 is TGCGCCAGCAGCTTAAGGGTTGAAACTGAAGCTTTCTTT. As protein: CASSLRVETEAFF. The full variable domain, in which reference TRBV5-1 and TRBJ1-1 provide the parts outside the CDR3, is KAGVTQTPRYLIKTRGQQVTLSCSPISGHRSVSWYQQTPGQGLQFLFEYFSETQRNKGNFPGRFSGRQFSNSRSEMNVSTLELGDSALYLCASSLRVETEAFFGQGTRLTVV.